This T cell receptor (beta chain) was obtained from a study of identical twins. The study's findings and limits: Analyses based on zero insertions could be partly confounded by invariant MAIT and iNKT cells.

This clonotype was counted only a few times. Antigen specificity is unknown. TCRdb independently ran MiXCR on the 5' RACE reads; one entry per CDR3 protein. The sample has over 200,000 distinct CDR3 sequences, approximately 7.1% seen once. This same sample was also taken into another study, of T cells expressing NK-cell markers.

Material for sequencing was CD8+ T cells sorted from blood. This sequence originates from a woman between 18 and 29 years old in good health.

CDR3 in DNA: TGTGCCAGCAGTTTCCTCCTAGCGGGAGGGGACAATGAGCAGTTCTTC. This translates into CASSFLLAGGDNEQFF. J is TRBJ2-1 and V is TRBV27, with TRBD2 matching over 12 bases. This CDR3 has 16 residues. Trimming removed 3 bases from V and 5 bases from J; junction bases left unmatched: 5. The germline CDR1 and CDR2 sequences are MNHEY and SMNVEV (reference sequence).